The rows below give T cell receptor beta chains drawn from one sample of a study of breast tumors, draining lymph nodes, adjacent tissues. TCRdb redid the calling of the multiplex PCR reads with MiXCR, one entry per CDR3 protein. The data contain some 38,000 distinct CDR3 sequences, roughly 32% of them singletons. The specimen was breast tumor tissue. The receptor set was obtained from a female donor with breast cancer. Some clones in this sample may be carry-over from other donors' samples. The CDR3 runs from the conserved cysteine through the conserved F or W. D genes are given only for firm matches. Some rows mark clone size as missing; the rest say once, few, many or name a class of expanded clone.

>.|.|TRBV29-1|TRBJ1-4
TGCAGCGTTCATGAGGGGAAGGACGAAAAACTGTTTTTT
CSVHEGKDEKLFF
>few|TRBD1|TRBV30|TRBJ2-2
TGTGCCTGGGGGACAGGGAGCACCGGGGAGCTGTTTTTT
CAWGTGSTGELFF
>many|.|TRBV12-3/TRBV12-4|TRBJ1-6
TGTGCCAGCAGGGAGGGGTTCGCCAGGGGAGATTCACCCCTCCACTTT
CASREGFARGDSPLHF
>many|TRBD2|TRBV12-3/TRBV12-4|TRBJ2-1
TGTGCCAGCAGCCTCGCCGGGACTAGCGGGAGGAGGAGTGAGCAGTTCTTC
CASSLAGTSGRRSEQFF
>many|.|TRBV12-3/TRBV12-4|TRBJ2-2
TGTGCCAGTGGAGACAGGAACACCGGGGAGCTGTTTTTT
CASGDRNTGELFF
>many|.|TRBV5-6|TRBJ2-7
TGTGCCAGCAGCTCTGGACTTTACGAGCAGTACTTC
CASSSGLYEQYF
>many|TRBD2|TRBV24-1|TRBJ2-1
TGTGCCACCAGTGATAGGGCTAGCGGGGCCTACAATGAGCAGTTCTTC
CATSDRASGAYNEQFF
>.|TRBD1|TRBV7-2|TRBJ1-2
TGTGCCAGCAGCTCCCCAGGGGGCCACTACACCTTC
CASSSPGGHYTF
>many|.|TRBV11-2|TRBJ2-6
TGTGCCAGCAGCTTAGATACCTCTGGGGCCAACGTCCTGACTTTC
CASSLDTSGANVLTF
>few|.|TRBV11-3|TRBJ2-5
TGTGCCAGCAGCTTACCCCGTAGGACAGCCAAAGAGACCCAGTACTTC
CASSLPRRTAKETQYF
>many|.|TRBV25-1|TRBJ2-2
TGTGCCAGCATGTCGCGGGGAACGAACACCGGGGAGCTGTTTTTT
CASMSRGTNTGELFF
>many|.|TRBV20-1|TRBJ1-5
TGCAGTGCTTTTGGCAGTTACAATCAGCCCCAGCATTTT
CSAFGSYNQPQHF
>.|.|TRBV6-1|TRBJ1-1
TGTGCCAGCAGTGTAGGGACACAACCGAACACTGAAGCTTTCTTT
CASSVGTQPNTEAFF
>.|TRBD2|TRBV4-3|TRBJ2-3
TGCGCCAGCAGCCCGGGACTAGCGGGAGGTCGGGCAGATACGCAGTATTTT
CASSPGLAGGRADTQYF
>many|.|TRBV7-9|TRBJ2-1
TGTGCCAGCAGCTTTAGACAGGGCGGGGTCAATGAGCAGTTCTTC
CASSFRQGGVNEQFF
>many|.|TRBV19|TRBJ1-5
TGTGCCAGTAATGGAATTGGGGGCGGAATCAATCAGCCCCAGCATTTT
CASNGIGGGINQPQHF
>.|.|TRBV6-1|TRBJ2-7
TGTGCCGTAGCGAGATACGAGCAGTACTTC
CAVARYEQYF
>.|.|TRBV4-1|TRBJ2-7
TGCGCCAGCAGCCAAGATCGGGCAGCTTTCAGCGAGCAGTACTTC
CASSQDRAAFSEQYF
>.|.|TRBV7-9|TRBJ1-6
TGCGCCAGCAGCTTGGATATGGGTTATAATTCACCCCTCCACTTT
CASSLDMGYNSPLHF
>few|.|TRBV3-1|TRBJ2-6
TGTGCCAGCAGGACTGGGGCCAACGTCCTGACTTTC
CASRTGANVLTF
>.|TRBD1|TRBV2|TRBJ1-6
TGTGCCAGCAGTTCCCTCACAGGGGGGAACTCACCCCTCCACTTT
CASSSLTGGNSPLHF
>many|.|TRBV24-1|TRBJ2-5
TGTGCCACCAGTGATTTGTCAGCGGGCCAAGAGACCCAGTACTTC
CATSDLSAGQETQYF
>.|TRBD2|TRBV15|TRBJ2-4
TGTGCCACCAGCAGAGACCTAGCGGGAAACATTCAGTACTTC
CATSRDLAGNIQYF
>.|.|TRBV20-1|TRBJ2-7
TGCAGTGCTAGAGATGAATTCTTTCAGGGGACTGGGGACGAGCAGTACTTC
CSARDEFFQGTGDEQYF
>.|TRBD1|TRBV27|TRBJ2-1
TGTGCCAGCAAGCAAGGGGGCGCCTACAATGAGCAGTTCTTC
CASKQGGAYNEQFF
>few|TRBD1|TRBV5-6|TRBJ1-3
TGTGCCAGCAGAAGTAAAGGGACAGGGGCTGGAAACACCATATATTTT
CASRSKGTGAGNTIYF
>many|TRBD1|TRBV6-1|TRBJ2-7
TGTGCCAGCAGTACGGGACAGGGGGGATCCTACGAGCAGTACTTC
CASSTGQGGSYEQYF
>.|.|TRBV20-1|TRBJ2-3
TGCAGTGCTAGCGAAGATACGCAGTATTTT
CSASEDTQYF
>many|TRBD1|TRBV7-8|TRBJ1-3
TGTGCCAGCAGCTTAGGGGCAGGGGGCTCTTTTGGAAACACCATATATTTT
CASSLGAGGSFGNTIYF
>medium-sized|.|TRBV20-1|TRBJ2-7
TGCAGTGCTAGAGAACAGGGATCCTACGAGCAGTACTTC
CSAREQGSYEQYF
>many|TRBD2|TRBV9|TRBJ2-5
TGTGCCAGCTCTTTTCGGGGAGGGGTACAAGAGACCCAGTACTTC
CASSFRGGVQETQYF
>many|.|TRBV6-5|TRBJ2-7
TGTGCCAGCACCCTTACTAGTACGTCCTACGAGCAGTACTTC
CASTLTSTSYEQYF